This T cell receptor beta chain was retrieved from a study of blood T cell repertoires in COVID-19. About the research overall: PBMCs, B-cell-depleted T cells, or T cells were the source of the cDNA or gDNA that made up the material.

Germline V gene data show CDR1 as SGHRS and CDR2 as YFSETQ. CDR3 length equals 13 residues. V lost 1 base and J lost 6; bases outside the gene matches: 2. Original data processing: Estimation of nucleated cell counts was performed using reference gene primer amplification. Only in-frame clones appear in the TCRdb table, and some are missing; sequencing was by immunoSEQ multiplex PCR. V, J and clone size are taken as reported in that table, and D and trimming were inferred from the DNA itself. The sample lists 75,000 to 100,000 clones, approximately 90% occurring once. This clone appeared once. The V call is TRBV5-1, the J call TRBJ2-3; TRBD2 matches 7 bases. Material: peripheral blood. This clonotype originated in a man aged 65 to 79 with acute or convalescent COVID-19. As DNA, the CDR3 is TGCGCCAGCAGCTTGTACGGGGGGGATACGCAGTATTTT. This codes for CASSLYGGDTQYF.